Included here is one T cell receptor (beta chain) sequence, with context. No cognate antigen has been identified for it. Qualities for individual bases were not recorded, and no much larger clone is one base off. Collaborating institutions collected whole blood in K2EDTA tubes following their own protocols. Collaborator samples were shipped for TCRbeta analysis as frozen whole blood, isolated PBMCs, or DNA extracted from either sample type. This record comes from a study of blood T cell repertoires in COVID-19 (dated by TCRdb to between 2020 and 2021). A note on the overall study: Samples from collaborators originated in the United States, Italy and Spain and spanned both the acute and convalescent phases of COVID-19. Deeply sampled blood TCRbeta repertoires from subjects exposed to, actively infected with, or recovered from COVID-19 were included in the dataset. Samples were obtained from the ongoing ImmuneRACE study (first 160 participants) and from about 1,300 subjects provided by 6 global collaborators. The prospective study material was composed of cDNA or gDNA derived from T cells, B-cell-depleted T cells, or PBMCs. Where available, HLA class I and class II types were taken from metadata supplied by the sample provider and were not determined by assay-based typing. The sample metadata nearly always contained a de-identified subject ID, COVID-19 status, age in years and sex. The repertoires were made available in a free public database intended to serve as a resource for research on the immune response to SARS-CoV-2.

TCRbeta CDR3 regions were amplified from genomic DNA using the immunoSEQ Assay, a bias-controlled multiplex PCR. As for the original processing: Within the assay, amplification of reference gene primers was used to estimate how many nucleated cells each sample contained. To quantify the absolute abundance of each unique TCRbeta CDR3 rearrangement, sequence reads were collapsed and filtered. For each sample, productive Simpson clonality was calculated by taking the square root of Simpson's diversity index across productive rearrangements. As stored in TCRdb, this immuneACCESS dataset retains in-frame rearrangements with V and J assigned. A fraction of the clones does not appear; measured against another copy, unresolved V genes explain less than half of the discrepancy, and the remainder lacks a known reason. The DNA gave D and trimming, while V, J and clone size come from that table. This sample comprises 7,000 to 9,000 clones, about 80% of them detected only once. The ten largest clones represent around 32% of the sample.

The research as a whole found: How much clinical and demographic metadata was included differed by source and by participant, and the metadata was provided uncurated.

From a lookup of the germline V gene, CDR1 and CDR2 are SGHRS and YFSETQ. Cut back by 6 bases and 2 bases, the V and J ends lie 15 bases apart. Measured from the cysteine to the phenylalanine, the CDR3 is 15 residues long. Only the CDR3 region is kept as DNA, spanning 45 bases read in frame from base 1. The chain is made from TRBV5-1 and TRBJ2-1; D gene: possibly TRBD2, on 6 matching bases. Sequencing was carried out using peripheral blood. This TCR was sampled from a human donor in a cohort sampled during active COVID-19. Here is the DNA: TGCGCCAGCAACCCTTCTAGCGCCACCTACAATGAGCAGTTCTTC. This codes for CASNPSSATYNEQFF.